Below are 26 T cell receptor beta chains sequenced from a single sample in a study of T cells after yellow fever vaccination. TCRdb re-derived calls from the 5' RACE reads in MiXCR, one entry per CDR3 protein. Altogether some 260,000 distinct CDR3 sequences are present, about 5.2% being singletons, with the ten largest covering around 3.5%. The sample was CD4+ T cells sorted from PBMCs, taken on the day of the yellow fever booster vaccination. These receptors came from a young man who received the YFV17D yellow fever vaccine.

Many counts were recorded for this clonotype. The rearrangement uses TRBV20-1 and TRBJ2-1; 8 nucleotides agree with TRBD2. The CDR3 totals 15 residues. CDR1 DFQATT and CDR2 SNEGSKA come from the germline V gene (reference sequence). J gave up 5 bases and V 1 base, and 7 bases lay outside the gene matches. The CDR3, as DNA: TGCAGTGCTAGAGCGGATGCGGGGGGCCACAATGAGCAGTTCTTC. It translates to CSARADAGGHNEQFF.

The rearrangement uses TRBV7-9 and TRBJ2-1; the D gene is possibly TRBD2 (5 bases). Trimming stripped 2 bases from V and 8 bases from J, with 10 bases between. The CDR3 spans 13 residues. Per germline, CDR1 SEHNR and CDR2 FQNEAQ (reference sequence). The CDR3 coding sequence is TGTGCCAGCAGCTTACATGGACTGCATGAGCAGTTCTTC. This gives the protein CASSLHGLHEQFF.

This clonotype occurred a few times. The CDR3: CSARTGSLYGYTF. CDR3 bases: TGCAGTGCCCGGACAGGTTCCCTCTATGGCTACACCTTC. The rearrangement uses TRBV20-1 and TRBJ1-2, with 7 bases matching TRBD1. This CDR3 is 13 amino acids long. V was pared by 6 bases and J by 4 bases, with 8 bases of the junction left unmatched. Germline V gene sequence: CDR1 DFQATT, CDR2 SNEGSKA (reference sequence).

This clonotype was counted many times. The rearrangement joins TRBV5-1 to TRBJ2-5; TRBD1 or TRBD2 may be the D gene (5 bases each). This CDR3 contains 15 residues. V lost 4 bases and J lost 0, with 13 bases in between. Germline CDR1 SGHRS, CDR2 YFSETQ. The CDR3 DNA reads TGCGCCAGCAGCCACGGGACGGGGAACCAAGAGACCCAGTACTTC. It encodes CASSHGTGNQETQYF.

This clonotype occurred many times. This rearrangement joins TRBV5-1 to TRBJ1-1; the D gene is possibly TRBD1 (6 bases). V lost 0 bases and J lost 1, with 13 bases in between. Per the germline V gene, CDR1 is SGHRS and CDR2 is YFSETQ. The CDR3 is 16 residues long. In nucleotides, the CDR3 is TGCGCCAGCAGCTTGGGGCCGGGACACAGGAACACTGAAGCTTTCTTT. Translated: CASSLGPGHRNTEAFF. The entire variable domain, with the rest obtained from reference TRBV5-1 and TRBJ1-1, is as follows: KAGVTQTPRYLIKTRGQQVTLSCSPISGHRSVSWYQQTPGQGLQFLFEYFSETQRNKGNFPGRFSGRQFSNSRSEMNVSTLELGDSALYLCASSLGPGHRNTEAFFGQGTRLTVV.

The chain employs TRBV27 and TRBJ1-1; 7 bases match TRBD1. From germline, CDR1 is MNHEY and CDR2 SMNVEV (reference sequence). Germline trimming cut 6 bases from V and 11 bases from J; bases unmatched to any gene: 12. The CDR3 is made up of 13 amino acids. CDR3 coding DNA: TGTGCCAGCAGCCCCCGACAGGGTTCGACGGCTTTCTTT. Protein sequence: CASSPRQGSTAFF.

This clonotype was seen only a few times. The chain has TRBV5-4 and TRBJ2-5; 8 bases map to TRBD2. Losses at the gene ends were 4 bases for V and 5 bases for J; bases not matched to a gene: 7. The CDR3 loop spans 14 amino acids. Germline loops: CDR1 SGHNT, CDR2 YYREEE (reference sequence). CDR3 sequence reads: CASSRGGLWETQYF. Written as DNA, the CDR3 is TGTGCCAGCAGCCGGGGGGGTTTATGGGAGACCCAGTACTTC.

This clonotype came up a few times. The chain couples TRBV20-1 to TRBJ2-7; 10 positions match TRBD2. Trimming cost V 3 bases and J 2 bases; bases outside gene matches: 10. CDR1 and CDR2 from the germline V gene are DFQATT and SNEGSKA (reference sequence). CDR3 size: 16 residues. As DNA, the CDR3 is TGCAGTGCTAGCTACCTTAGCGGGGGGACTACCTACGAGCAGTACTTC. Protein sequence: CSASYLSGGTTYEQYF.

In its sample, this clonotype was seen a few times. This sequence joins TRBV5-1 and TRBJ1-4; maybe TRBD1 (6 bases). Germline CDR1 SGHRS, CDR2 YFSETQ. The CDR3 contains 16 residues. Trimming cost V 4 bases and J 1 base, with 14 bases left between them. CDR3 sequence: CASSETGWVTNEKLFF. The CDR3 DNA follows: TGCGCCAGCAGCGAGACAGGTTGGGTAACTAATGAAAAACTGTTTTTT.

The chain employs TRBV6-2 or TRBV6-3 and TRBJ2-1; D may be TRBD2 (5 bases). The germline CDR1 and CDR2 sequences are MNHEY and SVGEGT. This CDR3 region has 11 residues. Trimming took off 6 bases at V and 9 bases at J, with 9 bases between the two ends. In DNA, the CDR3 is TGTGCCAGCAGCGATGAGGGTGAGCAGTTCTTC. As protein: CASSDEGEQFF.

V usage is TRBV4-3 and J usage is TRBJ2-3; TRBD2 might be the D (5 bases). CDR1 LGHNA and CDR2 YSLEER come from the germline V gene. This CDR3 has 16 residues. Trimming stripped 5 bases from V and 4 bases from J, with 19 bases between. The DNA for the CDR3 is TGCGCCAGCAGCGACCGAGGGTACTCCGACTCAGATACGCAGTATTTT. Its protein is CASSDRGYSDSDTQYF.

The chain employs TRBV6-6 and TRBJ2-2; no firm D call. CDR3 size: 13 residues. V lost 6 bases and J lost 4, with 9 bases in between. The germline gives CDR1 MNHNY, CDR2 SVGAGI (reference sequence). CDR3 protein: CASRPGSTGELFF. In DNA form, the CDR3 reads TGTGCCAGCAGGCCCGGCTCCACCGGGGAGCTGTTTTTT.

This clonotype was observed many times. The rearrangement joins TRBV24-1 to TRBJ2-3; TRBD2 matches 11 bases. The CDR3 extends over 16 amino acids. In germline, CDR1 is KGHDR, CDR2 SFDVKD. The trim removed 4 bases at V and 4 bases at J, leaving 6 bases unmatched. The CDR3 protein is CATSDISGGAPDTQYF. The CDR3 DNA reads as TGTGCCACCAGTGACATTAGCGGGGGGGCCCCAGATACGCAGTATTTT.

In its sample, this clonotype was seen many times. J is TRBJ2-5 and V is TRBV2; 10 bases map to TRBD1. The ends lost 7 bases at V and 5 bases at J; junction bases unmatched: 13. Germline lookup yields CDR1 SNHLY and CDR2 FYNNEI. CDR3 size: 16 residues. The CDR3 DNA reads TGTGCCAGCAAAGGTCGGACAGGGGGAAAAGGGGAGACCCAGTACTTC. Encoded protein: CASKGRTGGKGETQYF.

The chain is built from TRBV28 and TRBJ1-5; the D gene is possibly TRBD1 (5 bases). The CDR3 spans 16 residues. CDR1 is MDHEN and CDR2 is SYDVKM in the germline V gene. V was clipped by 2 bases and J by 0 bases, with 11 bases between them. DNA for the CDR3: TGTGCCAGCAGTTTAAGACAGACGTATAGCAATCAGCCCCAGCATTTT. Translated: CASSLRQTYSNQPQHF.

This clonotype was counted ten times or more. The rearrangement uses TRBV15 and TRBJ2-3; perhaps TRBD2 as D (5 bases). This CDR3 spans 16 amino acids. CDR1 is LNHNV, CDR2 YYDKDF, per germline (reference sequence). The V gene lost 1 base and the J gene lost 3 bases, with 14 bases spanning the gap. Written as DNA, the CDR3 is TGTGCCACCAGCAGAGTAATACGGGGTTTGACAGATACGCAGTATTTT. Its translation: CATSRVIRGLTDTQYF.

This clonotype was detected a few times. V usage is TRBV12-3 or TRBV12-4 and J usage is TRBJ2-1, with 9 positions matching TRBD2. The CDR3 extends over 16 amino acids. V lost 6 bases to trimming and J lost 0 bases; unmatched junction nucleotides: 6. Here the CDR3 DNA reads TGTGCCAGCAGCCCGGGACTAGCCCTCTCCTACAATGAGCAGTTCTTC. Translating it yields CASSPGLALSYNEQFF.

CDR3: CASSPTTPTRGEQFF. In DNA form, the CDR3 reads TGTGCCAGCAGTCCCACTACGCCCACCCGGGGGGAGCAGTTCTTC. The chain uses TRBV12-3 or TRBV12-4 and TRBJ2-1; D might be TRBD2 (6 bases). CDR3 length equals 15 residues. The V end was cut by 5 bases, the J end by 10 bases, with 21 bases between.

The chain links TRBV5-5 to TRBJ1-6, with unresolved D. The CDR3 consists of 15 residues. V was clipped by 0 bases and J by 6 bases, with 10 bases between them. In germline, CDR1 is SGHKS, CDR2 YYEKEE (reference sequence). CDR3 residues: CASSLEGNGNSPLHF. The DNA of the CDR3 is TGTGCCAGCAGCTTGGAAGGGAACGGTAATTCACCCCTCCACTTT.

This clonotype was seen repeatedly, ten times or more. J is TRBJ1-1 and V is TRBV11-2, with D perhaps matching TRBD1 (5 bases). The CDR3 is 13 amino acids. The V gene lost 5 bases and the J gene lost 1 base, with 8 bases spanning the gap. Germline V gene sequence: CDR1 SGHAT, CDR2 FQNNGV. The CDR3 DNA is TGTGCCAGCAGCGCGACAGAGAACACTGAAGCTTTCTTT. Protein product: CASSATENTEAFF. Looking up the rest from reference TRBV11-2 and TRBJ1-1 gives the full variable domain: EAGVAQSPRYKIIEKRQSVAFWCNPISGHATLYWYQQILGQGPKLLIQFQNNGVVDDSQLPKDRFSAERLKGVDSTLKIQPAKLEDSAVYLCASSATENTEAFFGQGTRLTVV.

The rearrangement links TRBV12-3 or TRBV12-4 to TRBJ1-3, with 7 bases lining up with TRBD1. Trimming at V came to 4 bases and at J to 1 base, leaving 10 bases not matched to a gene. The length of the CDR3 is 17 residues. DNA for the CDR3: TGTGCCAGCAGTTCATCGGACAGGTCAACGTCTGGAAACACCATATATTTT. Its protein product is CASSSSDRSTSGNTIYF.

This clonotype was seen repeatedly, ten times or more. This chain connects TRBV11-2 to TRBJ2-1, with D uncertain. In germline, CDR1 is SGHAT, CDR2 FQNNGV. The CDR3 spans 12 residues. Trimming removed 3 bases at V and 10 bases at J, with 10 bases between. As DNA, the CDR3 is TGTGCCAGCAGCTTTACGGGTTACGAGCAGTTCTTC. Residues: CASSFTGYEQFF. Looking up the rest from reference TRBV11-2 and TRBJ2-1 gives the full variable domain: EAGVAQSPRYKIIEKRQSVAFWCNPISGHATLYWYQQILGQGPKLLIQFQNNGVVDDSQLPKDRFSAERLKGVDSTLKIQPAKLEDSAVYLCASSFTGYEQFFGPGTRLTVL.

The CDR3 sequence: CASSLVRNQPQHF. The CDR3 DNA is TGTGCCAGCAGCTTAGTAAGGAATCAGCCCCAGCATTTT. This sequence joins TRBV7-2 and TRBJ1-5; no definite D call. The CDR3 extends over 13 amino acids. The V end was cut by 1 base, the J end by 4 bases, with 5 bases between. Germline V CDR1 and CDR2: SGHTA, FQGNSA. Full variable domain (missing parts from reference TRBV7-2 and TRBJ1-5): GAGVSQSPSNKVTEKGKDVELRCDPISGHTALYWYRQSLGQGLEFLIYFQGNSAPDKSGLPSDRFSAERTGGSVSTLTIQRTQQEDSAVYLCASSLVRNQPQHFGDGTRLSIL.

The chain uses TRBV7-7 and TRBJ2-7; weak D call: TRBD1 (5 bases). From germline, CDR1 is SSHAT and CDR2 FNYEAQ (reference sequence). The CDR3 runs to 18 residues. In DNA form, the CDR3 reads TGTGCTAGCAGCCTTTTAACAGGTACTGGGTTTGGGACCTACGAGCAGTACGTC. Protein product: CASSLLTGTGFGTYEQYV.

CDR3 bases: TGTGCCAGCTCAGACAGGGTACTGAACACTGAAGCTTTCTTT. It yields the protein CASSDRVLNTEAFF. J is TRBJ1-1 and V is TRBV18; TRBD1 matches 7 bases. In germline, CDR1 is KGHSH, CDR2 LQKENI. The CDR3 is 14 amino acids. V lost 5 bases and J lost 0; bases outside the gene matches: 3. Filled out from reference TRBV18 and TRBJ1-1, the complete variable domain reads NAGVMQNPRHLVRRRGQEARLRCSPMKGHSHVYWYRQLPEEGLKFMVYLQKENIIDESGMPKERFSAEFPKEGPSILRIQQVVRGDSAAYFCASSDRVLNTEAFFGQGTRLTVV.

The chain links TRBV7-2 to TRBJ1-5, with D unresolved. This CDR3 is 14 amino acids long. CDR1 and CDR2 from the germline V gene are SGHTA and FQGNSA. Trimming removed 5 bases at V and 1 base at J, with 9 bases between. The CDR3 nucleotides are TGTGCCAGCAGCGCCGACGTGAGCAATCAGCCCCAGCATTTT. Translation: CASSADVSNQPQHF.